The sequence of this T cell receptor beta chain was determined in a study of technical replicates of blood from four donors. Only in-frame clones appear in the TCRdb table, and some are missing; sequencing was by immunoSEQ multiplex PCR. The profile shows over 80,000 clones, around 96% of them singletons. Sequenced: T cells isolated from PBMCs. The sequence was obtained from a human donor in good health.

The CDR3 reads CAWSIGQGHEKLFF. The CDR3 region has the DNA TGTGCCTGGAGTATAGGACAGGGCCATGAAAAACTGTTTTTT. The chain links TRBV30 to TRBJ1-4; 8 bases align to TRBD1. J lost 6 bases, V lost 2 bases, and 5 bases had no gene match. The CDR3 length is 14 residues. CDR1 and CDR2 (germline): GTSNPN, SVGIG (reference sequence).